A single TCR beta chain is shown here with its context. Its antigen remains unidentified. Lactation, pregnancy, other autoimmune disease or uncontrolled infection led to exclusion of patients. In making diagnoses, clinical symptoms, serum thyroxine and TRAb, thyroid ultrasound and orbital computed tomography were all used. V was trimmed by 2 bases and J by 11 bases, leaving 19 bases between them. Germline assignment: CDR1 MGHRA and CDR2 YSYEKL. The CDR3 totals 15 residues. This sample is drawn from a study of T cells in Graves' hyperthyroidism and ophthalmopathy. Across the whole study: The initial diagnosis was the point when peripheral blood was collected, ahead of any treatment. Study-level findings and limits: Most expanded thyroid clonotypes above 0.001 also appeared in blood.

RNA transcripts provided the source from which TCR beta CDR3 regions were amplified. HTBI primers drove first-round RT-PCR of the TCR CDR3. MiXCR, run by TCRdb on the multiplex PCR reads, gives a single entry per CDR3 protein. The top ten hold 4% to 5.5% of the sample, which has hundreds of thousands of distinct CDR3 sequences, over 12% seen once. Sequenced sample: blood. The chain links TRBV4-1 to TRBJ1-5, with D unresolved. The clonotype comes from a middle-aged woman with Graves' ophthalmopathy. The CDR3 reads CASSQNPSTPEAQHF. CDR3 nucleotides: TGCGCCAGCAGCCAAAACCCCTCCACCCCCGAGGCCCAGCATTTT.